Ten or more counts support the clone carrying this TCR beta chain. TCRdb re-called the RT-PCR reads with MiXCR, one entry per CDR3 protein. The sample lists more than 550,000 distinct CDR3 sequences, over 12% seen once, with roughly 3.6% in the top ten. Germline trimming cut 6 bases from V and 0 bases from J; bases unmatched to any gene: 17. CDR3 length: 19 residues. Germline assignment: CDR1 MNHNY and CDR2 SVGAGI (reference sequence). This chain uses TRBV6-6 with TRBJ2-1, with TRBD2 matching 7 bases. The receptor was derived from a female donor in good health, serving as a healthy control. The sample taken for sequencing was memory CD4+ T cells from blood. CDR3 protein: CASSSVAGRAGSSYNEQFF. In DNA, the CDR3 is TGTGCCAGCAGCAGTGTAGCGGGTCGAGCTGGGAGCTCCTACAATGAGCAGTTCTTC.